Below are 23 T cell receptor beta chains sequenced from a single sample in a study of CD8 T cells in ankylosing spondylitis. Study results and limitations: Ankylosing spondylitis blood seemed to carry a telltale TCR beta motif made of seven or eight highly homologous variants.

No antigen has been identified for these receptors. TCRdb recomputed calls from the 5' RACE reads with MiXCR, one row per CDR3 protein. The sample carries around 480,000 distinct CDR3 sequences, over 15% recorded once. Sequencing used blood, either unsorted or a sorted T cell fraction (not recorded which). These receptors were collected from a male donor with ankylosing spondylitis.

This clonotype has only a few counts. The chain joins TRBV10-3 to TRBJ1-2; tentatively, D is TRBD1 (5 bases). Germline V CDR1 and CDR2: ENHRY, SYGVKD. The CDR3 has 14 residues. V gave up 7 bases and J gave up 8 bases, with 20 bases separating them. The CDR3 region is CAIKSAGKGGGYTF. In DNA, the CDR3 is TGTGCCATCAAATCGGCAGGGAAGGGAGGAGGCTACACCTTC.

This chain links TRBV29-1 with TRBJ1-1; the match to TRBD1 covers 8 bases. Germline V gene lookup returns CDR1 SQVTM and CDR2 ANQGSEA. Trimming removed 5 bases from V and 1 base from J; junction bases left unmatched: 6. This CDR3 is built from 14 residues. CDR3 protein: CSVHRGSPNTEAFF. The CDR3 bases are TGCAGCGTTCACAGGGGGAGTCCGAACACTGAAGCTTTCTTT.

The chain is built from TRBV20-1 and TRBJ2-2, with 10 bases aligning to TRBD1. The CDR3 spans 15 residues. Germline CDR1 and CDR2: DFQATT and SNEGSKA (reference sequence). With 3 bases clipped from V and 3 bases from J, the junction kept 4 bases outside the gene matches. The CDR3 region is CSASGTGVDTGELFF. CDR3 in DNA: TGCAGTGCTAGCGGGACAGGGGTGGACACCGGGGAGCTGTTTTTT.

The chain recombines TRBV6-2 or TRBV6-3 with TRBJ1-1, with 7 bases lining up with TRBD1. Germline assignment: CDR1 MNHEY and CDR2 SVGEGT. Trimming cost V 2 bases and J 10 bases; bases outside gene matches: 7. The CDR3 is 13 amino acids. CDR3 nucleotides: TGTGCCAGCAGTTACAAAGGGGGCATGGGAGCTTTCTTT. Translated, it gives CASSYKGGMGAFF.

A few counts support this clonotype. V is TRBV7-9 and J is TRBJ1-3; D might be TRBD1 (5 bases). This CDR3 region has 15 residues. V gave up 4 bases and J gave up 0 bases, with 10 bases separating them. Germline CDR1 SEHNR, CDR2 FQNEAQ (reference sequence). The CDR3 DNA follows: TGTGCCAGCAGCTCCCGGGACCTCTCTGGAAACACCATATATTTT. It encodes CASSSRDLSGNTIYF.

A few counts support this clonotype. The genes are TRBV29-1 and TRBJ2-1; a weak D match, TRBD2 (6 bases). The CDR3 loop spans 12 amino acids. The germline CDR1 and CDR2 sequences are SQVTM and ANQGSEA. Trimming took 5 bases from V and 7 from J, leaving 12 bases between them. CDR3 DNA sequence: TGCAGCGTTTCACTAGCTCTTAATGAGCAGTTCTTC. Translated: CSVSLALNEQFF.

In its sample, this clonotype was seen a few times. The chain uses TRBV19 and TRBJ2-1, with 7 bases identical to TRBD2. J was trimmed by 9 bases and V by 6 bases; bases with no gene match: 11. CDR1 LNHDA and CDR2 SQIVND come from the germline V gene (reference sequence). The CDR3 spans 14 residues. CDR3 bases: TGTGCCAGTAGACCCGGGACTAACGTGGGTGAGCAGTTCTTC. Translating gives CASRPGTNVGEQFF. Based on the CDR3 plus reference TRBV19 and TRBJ2-1, the full variable domain is DGGITQSPKYLFRKEGQNVTLSCEQNLNHDAMYWYRQDPGQGLRLIYYSQIVNDFQKGDIAEGYSVSREKKESFPLTVTSAQKNPTAFYLCASRPGTNVGEQFFGPGTRLTVL.

This clonotype came up a few times. The V gene is TRBV7-6, the J gene TRBJ2-5, with 8 positions matching TRBD1. The junction had 6 bases not matched to a gene; V was cut back by 1 base and J by 5 bases. The germline CDR1 and CDR2 sequences are SGHVS and FNYEAQ. This CDR3 contains 15 residues. CDR3 sequence: CASSLEARGLETQYF. The CDR3 coding sequence is TGTGCCAGCAGCTTAGAGGCCAGGGGGCTGGAGACCCAGTACTTC.

The genes are TRBV20-1 and TRBJ2-1, with no clear D. This CDR3 is 11 amino acids long. V dropped 6 bases and J dropped 8 bases, with 11 bases sitting between them. The V gene's germline CDR1 is DFQATT and CDR2 SNEGSKA (reference sequence). This chain's CDR3 is CSAPKVHEQFF. The CDR3 region has the DNA TGCAGTGCCCCGAAGGTACATGAGCAGTTCTTC.

The rearrangement joins TRBV7-2 to TRBJ2-1; D possibly corresponds to TRBD2 (6 bases). Germline V lookup: CDR1 SGHTA, CDR2 FQGNSA. The ends were cut back, 5 bases at V and 9 bases at J, with 20 bases in the middle. CDR3 length equals 15 residues. The DNA for the CDR3 is TGTGCCAGCAGCCCGGGCAGGGTCCAGGGAGGTGAGCAGTTCTTC. Translated: CASSPGRVQGGEQFF.

V and J are TRBV20-1 and TRBJ1-2; a weak D match, TRBD1 (6 bases). V was clipped by 3 bases and J by 5 bases, with 16 bases between them. The CDR3 has 14 residues. CDR1 DFQATT and CDR2 SNEGSKA come from the germline V gene (reference sequence). The CDR3 sequence: CSASRAGAEYGYTF. The CDR3 DNA is TGCAGTGCTAGTAGGGCAGGGGCGGAGTATGGCTACACCTTC.

This clonotype showed up just a few times. The genes are TRBV20-1 and TRBJ2-1; 9 bases fit TRBD2. Germline CDR1 reads DFQATT; CDR2 reads SNEGSKA (reference sequence). The CDR3 covers 16 residues. Losses at the gene ends were 4 bases for V and 8 bases for J; bases not matched to a gene: 15. This CDR3 is CSATRLVAGGPDEQFF. The CDR3 DNA sequence: TGCAGTGCTACGCGCTTAGTTGCGGGAGGGCCTGATGAGCAGTTCTTC.

The chain combines TRBV18 with TRBJ2-2; TRBD2 agrees at 11 bases. Germline lookup yields CDR1 KGHSH and CDR2 LQKENI. The CDR3 spans 17 residues. V was clipped by 1 base and J by 4 bases; unmatched bases: 5. This chain's CDR3 is CASSPLASGRPTGELFF. The CDR3 nucleotides read TGTGCCAGCTCACCACTAGCTAGCGGGAGGCCCACCGGGGAGCTGTTTTTT.

The chain has TRBV4-1 and TRBJ2-7, with D possibly matching TRBD2 (5 bases). The CDR3 contains 14 residues. The germline V and J ends were trimmed by 4 bases and 2 bases, with 12 bases remaining between them. Germline V gene data show CDR1 as MGHRA and CDR2 as YSYEKL. CDR3 DNA: TGCGCCAGCAGCCGGAGGCAGGTGGCCTACGAGCAGTACTTC. Encoded protein: CASSRRQVAYEQYF.

The V gene is TRBV5-1, the J gene TRBJ1-4; D call uncertain. The ends were cut back, 4 bases at V and 5 bases at J, with 9 bases in the middle. Germline V gene lookup returns CDR1 SGHRS and CDR2 YFSETQ. The CDR3 has 13 residues. In nucleotides, the CDR3 is TGCGCCAGCAGCCCCCAGGAGAATGAAAAACTGTTTTTT. Translating gives CASSPQENEKLFF.

The chain joins TRBV27 to TRBJ1-2; a weak D match, TRBD1 (5 bases). V was trimmed by 6 bases and J by 0 bases, leaving 11 bases between them. CDR3 size: 14 residues. Germline CDR1 and CDR2: MNHEY and SMNVEV (reference sequence). As DNA, the CDR3 is TGTGCCAGCAGGGGCACAGGAGCTAACTATGGCTACACCTTC. It specifies CASRGTGANYGYTF.

This clonotype occurred many times. The V call is TRBV2, the J call TRBJ2-7; 11 bases agree with TRBD1. V gave up 4 bases and J gave up 3 bases; unmatched junction bases: 2. Looked up from germline, CDR1 is SNHLY and CDR2 is FYNNEI. This CDR3 comprises 14 residues. The CDR3 region has the DNA TGTGCCAGCAGTGCCGGGACAGGGGGCTACGAGCAGTACTTC. This codes for CASSAGTGGYEQYF.

V is TRBV5-1 and J is TRBJ1-6; weak D call: TRBD1 (5 bases). The CDR3 loop spans 15 amino acids. The V end was cut by 5 bases, the J end by 5 bases, with 14 bases between. CDR1 and CDR2 from the germline V gene are SGHRS and YFSETQ. CDR3 region: CASSGQGKNNSPLHF. The CDR3 DNA follows: TGCGCCAGCAGTGGCCAGGGAAAGAATAATTCACCCCTCCACTTT.

The rearrangement links TRBV7-9 to TRBJ2-5; 8 bases are a match to TRBD2. V gave up 4 bases and J gave up 2 bases; unmatched junction bases: 6. CDR1 is SEHNR, CDR2 FQNEAQ, per germline (reference sequence). The CDR3 contains 15 residues. As DNA, the CDR3 is TGTGCCAGCAGCTCAATAGCGGGGCGACAAGAGACCCAGTACTTC. Its protein product is CASSSIAGRQETQYF.

CDR3 residues: CSVGTSGSSYNEQFF. In nucleotides, the CDR3 is TGCAGCGTTGGGACTAGCGGGAGCTCCTACAATGAGCAGTTCTTC. V is TRBV29-1 and J is TRBJ2-1; 13 nucleotides match TRBD2. The CDR3 extends over 15 amino acids. V was pared by 4 bases and J by 0 bases, with 0 bases of the junction left unmatched. Germline assignment: CDR1 SQVTM and CDR2 ANQGSEA.

The chain couples TRBV3-1 to TRBJ1-5; perhaps TRBD1 as D (6 bases). This CDR3 region has 13 residues. V shed 10 bases and J shed 4 bases, with 14 bases lying between them. Germline CDR1 reads LGHDT; CDR2 reads YNNKEL (reference sequence). The CDR3 spells CATSQGFNQPQHF. The CDR3 coding sequence is TGTGCCACCTCACAGGGATTTAATCAGCCCCAGCATTTT.

This clonotype has a handful of counts. The chain employs TRBV18 and TRBJ1-1; TRBD1 is a possible D gene (5 bases). Germline V gene sequence: CDR1 KGHSH, CDR2 LQKENI. V dropped 2 bases and J dropped 8 bases, with 9 bases sitting between them. The CDR3 has 12 residues. DNA for the CDR3: TGTGCCAGCTCACCAGTCGCAGGGGAAGCTTTCTTT. Amino acid sequence: CASSPVAGEAFF.

There are many counts of this clonotype. The rearrangement joins TRBV15 to TRBJ2-3; D is uncertain. This CDR3 has 14 residues. From germline, CDR1 is LNHNV and CDR2 YYDKDF (reference sequence). V lost 0 bases, J lost 1 base, and 5 bases lay in between. CDR3 coding DNA: TGTGCCACCAGCAGAGAGTTTGGCACAGATACGCAGTATTTT. Its translation is CATSREFGTDTQYF.